This T cell receptor (beta chain) stems from a study of T cell responses to AZD1222 COVID-19 vaccine. Findings and limits, study-wide: Repertoires in all cases were sampled only once the peak T cell response had passed. White British ancestry dominated among donors, who included more females, and clonal diversity was possibly underestimated.

V was shortened by 5 bases and J by 4 bases, with 27 bases between the two germline ends. The CDR3 runs to 19 residues. Looked up from germline, CDR1 is SGHTA and CDR2 is FQGNSA. Pooling covered second doses at about 4 or about 12 weeks. Method: immunoSEQ multiplex PCR; TCRdb's copy keeps in-frame clones and lacks some. The data contain 120,000 or so clones, roughly 91% of them singletons. About this clone: Its target is unknown.

The sample was peripheral blood, taken 28 days after the second AZD1222 dose. The V call is TRBV7-2, the J call TRBJ1-3, with TRBD1 as a possible D gene (6 bases). The receptor was isolated from an adult who received the AZD1222 COVID-19 vaccine. The CDR3 region has the DNA TGTGCCAGCAGCCCTAGGGTTTGGGGGGCTAAGGTGGGAGGAAACACCATATATTTT. Its translation is CASSPRVWGAKVGGNTIYF. Based on the CDR3 plus reference TRBV7-2 and TRBJ1-3, the full variable domain is GAGVSQSPSNKVTEKGKDVELRCDPISGHTALYWYRQSLGQGLEFLIYFQGNSAPDKSGLPSDRFSAERTGGSVSTLTIQRTQQEDSAVYLCASSPRVWGAKVGGNTIYFGEGSWLTVV.